This TCR beta chain was obtained from a study of T cells in Graves' hyperthyroidism and ophthalmopathy. It was RNA transcripts that yielded the amplified TCR beta CDR3 regions. TCR CDR3 underwent first-round RT-PCR with the HTBI primer set. TCRdb analysed the multiplex PCR reads with MiXCR anew, one entry per CDR3 protein. This sample carries approximately 480,000 distinct CDR3 sequences, around 21% of them seen once, and the ten largest clones take 26%. Germline-derived CDR1 and CDR2 are GTSNPN and SVGIG (reference sequence). Trimming cost V 3 bases and J 5 bases; bases outside gene matches: 9. The CDR3 is made up of 15 amino acids. Absent ophthalmopathy progression within 18 months defined stable Graves' hyperthyroidism. Newly diagnosed patients aged 18 to 65 had hyperthyroidism of under 2 months' duration. Researchers barred patients who had uncontrolled infection, other autoimmune disease, pregnancy or lactation. From more than 9 ml of fresh peripheral blood, PBMCs were isolated.

This clonotype was counted ten times or more. The receptor comes from a man aged 18 to 35 with Graves' hyperthyroidism. This chain uses TRBV30 with TRBJ1-5; 8 bases agree with TRBD1. Sequenced sample: blood. The CDR3 region is CAWSSGQGAHQPQHF. CDR3 DNA sequence: TGTGCCTGGAGCTCGGGGCAGGGGGCGCATCAGCCCCAGCATTTT.